The next 24 T cell receptor beta chains were all read from a single sample in a study of regulatory T cells in long-lasting Graves disease. The time point is: newly diagnosed GD, antithyroid drugs for less than 3 months. After RNA was extracted from PBMCs, the TCR library was made from it. CDR3 regions were amplified by Arm-PCR using iRepertoire HTBI primers to build TCR beta libraries. TCRdb reanalysed the multiplex PCR reads using MiXCR and keeps one entry per CDR3 protein. The sample shows some 400,000 distinct CDR3 sequences, about 15% of them seen only once. The sample was also linked to a second study, of T cells in Graves' hyperthyroidism and ophthalmopathy.

The sample here was peripheral blood mononuclear cells (PBMCs), taken at new diagnosis, from a patient treated with antithyroid drugs. The receptors originated from a woman younger than 45 with Graves disease.

The sample holds many counts of this clonotype. The CDR3 reads CASSLVQVSYEQYF. CDR3 DNA: TGTGCCAGCAGTTTAGTTCAGGTCAGCTACGAGCAGTACTTC. J is TRBJ2-7 and V is TRBV12-3 or TRBV12-4; D is unclear. The CDR3 loop spans 14 amino acids. V was shortened by 1 base and J by 3 bases, with 10 bases between the two germline ends.

As for this clonotype: A single base separates this from a much larger clone, so it may be a read error. J is TRBJ2-2 and V is TRBV12-3 or TRBV12-4; possibly TRBD2 for D (6 bases). There are 15 residues in the CDR3. CDR3 nucleotide sequence: TGTGCCAGCAGTTTAGATGGGGGGAACACCGGGGAGCCGTTTTTT. Protein sequence: CASSLDGGNTGEPFF.

This clonotype has at least ten counts. This rearrangement joins TRBV12-3 or TRBV12-4 to TRBJ2-5, with D possibly TRBD1 on 6 matching bases. The CDR3 is 13 amino acids. The V end lost 4 bases, the J end lost 2 bases, and 8 bases lay between the germline ends. In DNA, the CDR3 is TGTGCCAGCAGTTCGGGGACACAAGAGACCCAGTACTTC. It translates to CASSSGTQETQYF.

This clonotype has a count of ten or more. The junction departs from germline at one end; a sequencing error may be responsible. The chain joins TRBV7-7 to TRBJ2-1, with 8 bases matching TRBD2. Germline CDR1 reads SSHAT; CDR2 reads FNYEAQ (reference sequence). This CDR3 is built from 15 residues. The CDR3 nucleotides read TGTGCTAGCAGCTTAGCTGGGACTAGTATTGATGAGCAGTTCTTC. It is translated as CASSLAGTSIDEQFF.

This clonotype appeared a few times. Given a much more abundant clone one base away, this may be a read error. This chain links TRBV5-1 with TRBJ2-7; 9 nucleotides match TRBD1. CDR3 length equals 14 residues. The germline V gene has CDR1 SGHRS and CDR2 YFSETQ. CDR3 DNA: TGCGCCGGCAGCCTCAGACAGGGGGCCTACGAGCAGTACTTC. Its protein is CAGSLRQGAYEQYF.

This clonotype has at least ten counts. The rearrangement joins TRBV6-5 to TRBJ1-1; possible D gene TRBD1, 6 bases. The CDR3 totals 15 residues. Deletions cut 0 bases from V and 4 bases from J, with 12 bases between. Germline V gene data show CDR1 as MNHEY and CDR2 as SVGAGI. For the CDR3, the DNA is TGTGCCAGCAGTTACTCGGGGGGCTTGAGCACTGAAGCTTTCTTT. This encodes CASSYSGGLSTEAFF.

The sample holds many counts of this clonotype. V gene TRBV20-1 combines with J gene TRBJ2-1; no reliable D call. CDR3 length: 14 residues. CDR1 is DFQATT, CDR2 SNEGSKA, per germline (reference sequence). V was shortened by 3 bases and J by 1 base, with 10 bases between the two germline ends. The CDR3 protein is CSARDLASYNEQFF. CDR3 coding DNA: TGCAGTGCTAGGGATTTAGCTTCCTACAATGAGCAGTTCTTC.

This clonotype was counted at least ten times. CDR3 nucleotides: TGCGCCAGCACCCCAGTGGGGCTCAACCACCTCTATGGCTACACCTTC. Its translation is CASTPVGLNHLYGYTF. This chain links TRBV4-1 with TRBJ1-2; the D gene is possibly TRBD1 (5 bases). Germline CDR1 reads MGHRA; CDR2 reads YSYEKL. The length of the CDR3 is 16 residues. The V end lost 7 bases, the J end lost 4 bases, and 22 bases lay between the germline ends.

V and J are TRBV4-1 and TRBJ2-7; weak D call: TRBD1 (5 bases). The germline V gene has CDR1 MGHRA and CDR2 YSYEKL. This CDR3 is built from 14 residues. V was pared by 1 base and J by 2 bases, with 9 bases between. The CDR3 reads CASSQVQGAYEQYF. Written as DNA, the CDR3 is TGCGCCAGCAGCCAAGTCCAGGGCGCCTACGAGCAGTACTTC.

The V call is TRBV10-3, the J call TRBJ2-4; 13 bases fit TRBD2. Trimming at V came to 0 bases and at J to 9 bases, leaving 14 bases not matched to a gene. This CDR3 is built from 19 residues. Germline V gives CDR1 ENHRY, CDR2 SYGVKD. CDR3 DNA: TGTGCCATCAGTGAGTCGACTAGCGGGAGGCAGAGTCCTAGAGGCATTCAGTACTTC. Encoded protein: CAISESTSGRQSPRGIQYF.

This clonotype was found many times. The chain employs TRBV18 and TRBJ1-1, with D unresolved. V was cut by 0 bases and J by 2 bases, with 10 bases left in between. Germline V gene lookup returns CDR1 KGHSH and CDR2 LQKENI. The CDR3 contains 15 residues. The CDR3 DNA reads TGTGCCAGCTCACCACCGTCGAAAACAAACACTGAAGCTTTCTTT. Translated: CASSPPSKTNTEAFF.

Ten or more counts support this clonotype. V and J are TRBV5-6 and TRBJ2-7; TRBD1 aligns across 8 bases. This CDR3 contains 15 residues. Germline lookup yields CDR1 SGHDT and CDR2 YYEEEE. V lost 4 bases to trimming and J lost 5 bases; unmatched junction nucleotides: 11. The CDR3 sequence is CASSPGQVLDHEQYF. The CDR3 coding sequence is TGTGCCAGCAGCCCGGGACAGGTTTTGGACCACGAGCAGTACTTC.

On this clonotype itself: Since a much larger clone is just one base distant, this may be a read error. CDR3 in amino acids: CASKKGVSTDTQYF. CDR3 nucleotide sequence: TGTGCCAGCAAAAAGGGGGTTAGCACAGATACGCAGTATTTT. The V gene is TRBV7-3, the J gene TRBJ2-3; D might be TRBD1 (6 bases). V was shortened by 7 bases and J by 0 bases, with 11 bases between the two germline ends. Germline V gives CDR1 SGHTA, CDR2 FQGTGA. This CDR3 contains 14 residues.

This clonotype was recorded at least ten times. The chain carries TRBV7-2 and TRBJ2-1; D unresolved. Trimming removed 3 bases from V and 4 bases from J, with 7 bases in between. Germline CDR1 reads SGHTA; CDR2 reads FQGNSA. This CDR3 is 13 amino acids long. CDR3 sequence (DNA): TGTGCCAGCAGCTTGTCGCAGTACAATGAGCAGTTCTTC. It translates to CASSLSQYNEQFF.

Ten or more counts support this clonotype. The CDR3 DNA follows: TGTGCCAGCTCACCACCACTAGCGGGAGGGCCTGACGCCTACGAGCAGTACTTC. Translation gives CASSPPLAGGPDAYEQYF. The rearrangement links TRBV18 to TRBJ2-7, with 13 bases fitting TRBD2. The J segment lost 2 bases and the V segment lost 0 bases, leaving 7 bases of the junction unmatched. This CDR3 contains 18 residues. CDR1 and CDR2 from the germline V gene are KGHSH and LQKENI.

V is TRBV6-1 and J is TRBJ1-6; 10 bases align to TRBD1. This CDR3 contains 17 residues. V gave up 6 bases and J gave up 5 bases; unmatched junction bases: 10. Germline CDR1 is MNHNS and CDR2 is SASEGT. DNA for the CDR3: TGTGCCAGCAGCCTGCCGGGGGGACAGGGGAATAATTCACCCCTCCACTTT. Translated, it gives CASSLPGGQGNNSPLHF.

This clonotype was found many times. J is TRBJ2-3 and V is TRBV20-1; D gene ambiguous. Germline V gives CDR1 DFQATT, CDR2 SNEGSKA (reference sequence). The CDR3 runs to 12 residues. CDR3 sequence: CSAPLLWDTQYF. Here the CDR3 DNA reads TGCAGCGCCCCCCTCTTATGGGATACGCAGTATTTT.

The table lists this clonotype with many counts. The CDR3 DNA reads TGCAGTGCCCAGGGCAGGAATCAGCCCCAGCATTTT. Its translation: CSAQGRNQPQHF. The chain has TRBV20-1 and TRBJ1-5; D might be TRBD1 (5 bases). Trimming removed 6 bases at V and 4 bases at J, with 10 bases between. Germline assignment: CDR1 DFQATT and CDR2 SNEGSKA (reference sequence). The CDR3 is 12 residues long.

The V gene is TRBV3-1, the J gene TRBJ2-5; D possibly corresponds to TRBD2 (6 bases). CDR3 length: 16 amino acids. V was cut by 1 base and J by 5 bases, with 17 bases left in between. CDR1 and CDR2 from the germline V gene are LGHDT and YNNKEL (reference sequence). This CDR3 is CASSQVVGSTRETQYF. Here the CDR3 DNA reads TGTGCCAGCAGCCAAGTGGTCGGGAGCACGAGGGAGACCCAGTACTTC.

The sample holds many counts of this clonotype. The chain employs TRBV6-1 and TRBJ2-1; TRBD1 matches 8 bases. The CDR3 spans 14 residues. In germline, CDR1 is MNHNS, CDR2 SASEGT. With 8 bases clipped from V and 5 bases from J, the junction kept 8 bases outside the gene matches. CDR3 amino acids: CASLGQGGNNEQFF. CDR3 in DNA: TGTGCCAGCCTCGGACAGGGAGGAAACAATGAGCAGTTCTTC.

This clonotype was seen more than once but under ten times. The genes are TRBV9 and TRBJ2-5; TRBD2 agrees at 9 bases. The CDR3 consists of 17 residues. Germline V gene sequence: CDR1 SGDLS, CDR2 YYNGEE. The junction had 11 bases not matched to a gene; V was cut back by 4 bases and J by 1 base. In nucleotides, the CDR3 is TGTGCCAGCAGCTCAGACCAAGCGGGAGGCCTCCAAGAGACCCAGTACTTC. Translating it yields CASSSDQAGGLQETQYF.

This clonotype came up a few times. Its ends do not fully match the called genes, so a read error is possible. The chain has TRBV25-1 and TRBJ2-2, with a weak D call TRBD2 (6 bases). CDR3 size: 12 residues. The germline gives CDR1 MGHDK, CDR2 SYGVNS. This chain's CDR3 is CASKQATGGLFF. In DNA, the CDR3 is TGTGCCAGCAAACAAGCCACCGGGGGGCTGTTTTTT.

This clonotype has more than one count but fewer than ten. V usage is TRBV19 and J usage is TRBJ1-5, with TRBD1 matching over 9 bases. The CDR3 is made up of 14 amino acids. The V gene's germline CDR1 is LNHDA and CDR2 SQIVND (reference sequence). Trimming at V came to 8 bases and at J to 0 bases, leaving 2 bases not matched to a gene. The CDR3 spells CASGTGYSNQPQHF. The CDR3 DNA reads as TGTGCCAGTGGGACAGGGTATAGCAATCAGCCCCAGCATTTT.

J is TRBJ2-2 and V is TRBV19; TRBD2 is a possible D gene (6 bases). Looked up from germline, CDR1 is LNHDA and CDR2 is SQIVND (reference sequence). This CDR3 is 14 amino acids long. Trimming removed 3 bases from V and 4 bases from J, with 9 bases in between. The CDR3 DNA follows: TGTGCCAGTAGTATGCAGGGAGGCACCGGGGAGCTGTTTTTT. The encoded protein is CASSMQGGTGELFF.